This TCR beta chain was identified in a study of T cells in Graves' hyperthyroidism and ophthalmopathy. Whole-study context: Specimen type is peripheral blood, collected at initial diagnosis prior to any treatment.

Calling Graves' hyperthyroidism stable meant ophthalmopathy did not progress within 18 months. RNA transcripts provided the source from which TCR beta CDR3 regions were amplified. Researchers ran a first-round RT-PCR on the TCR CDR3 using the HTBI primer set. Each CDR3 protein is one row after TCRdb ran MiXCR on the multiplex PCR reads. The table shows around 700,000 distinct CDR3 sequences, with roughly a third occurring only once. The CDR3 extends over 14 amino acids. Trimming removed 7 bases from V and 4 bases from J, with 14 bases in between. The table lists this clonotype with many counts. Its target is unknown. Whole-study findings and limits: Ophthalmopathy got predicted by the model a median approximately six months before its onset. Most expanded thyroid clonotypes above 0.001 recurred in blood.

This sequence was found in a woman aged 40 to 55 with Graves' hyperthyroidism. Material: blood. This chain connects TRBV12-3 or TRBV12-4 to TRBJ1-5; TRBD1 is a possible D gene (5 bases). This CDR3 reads CASTLGVWNQPQHF. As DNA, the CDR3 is TGTGCCAGCACGTTGGGGGTTTGGAATCAGCCCCAGCATTTT.